This passage covers 4 T cell receptor beta chains from one sample sequenced in a study of blood T cell repertoires in COVID-19. The assay was immunoSEQ multiplex PCR, and TCRdb's table has in-frame clones only and misses some. This sample has a few hundred thousand clones, with approximately 91% found just once. What was sequenced was peripheral blood. Source of these receptors: a woman between 55 and 75 years old with acute or convalescent COVID-19.

This chain joins TRBV19 and TRBJ2-5; 9 bases are shared with TRBD2. With 6 bases clipped from V and 4 bases from J, the junction kept 12 bases outside the gene matches. Germline CDR1 is LNHDA and CDR2 is SQIVND (reference sequence). This CDR3 spans 16 amino acids. In nucleotides, the CDR3 is TGTGCCAGTAGCTATGGGGGCCTACTAGCGGGAGAGACCCAGTACTTC. It is translated as CASSYGGLLAGETQYF.

The rearrangement links TRBV2 to TRBJ2-1, with TRBD2 matching 11 bases. This CDR3 is built from 18 residues. J lost 2 bases, V lost 4 bases, and 10 bases had no gene match. Germline CDR1 is SNHLY and CDR2 is FYNNEI. CDR3 DNA: TGTGCCAGCAGTGCGGTACTAGCGGGGGCCTCCCCCTACAATGAGCAGTTCTTC. As protein: CASSAVLAGASPYNEQFF. The full variable domain, in which reference TRBV2 and TRBJ2-1 provide the parts outside the CDR3, is EPEVTQTPSHQVTQMGQEVILRCVPISNHLYFYWYRQILGQKVEFLVSFYNNEISEKSEIFDDQFSVERPDGSNFTLKIRSTKLEDSAMYFCASSAVLAGASPYNEQFFGPGTRLTVL.

The gene calls are TRBV28 and TRBJ1-6, with TRBD1 identical over 9 bases. The length of the CDR3 is 15 residues. Trimming removed 6 bases from V and 10 bases from J; junction bases left unmatched: 10. CDR1 and CDR2 from the germline V gene are MDHEN and SYDVKM. The CDR3 bases are TGTGCCAGCAGACCCCCGGGACAGGGAGAATCACCCCTCCACTTT. It translates to CASRPPGQGESPLHF.

The CDR3 sequence: CATRTGGTIFGYTF. The CDR3 DNA reads TGTGCCACCCGAACGGGGGGGACTATCTTTGGCTACACCTTC. The chain carries TRBV6-5 and TRBJ1-2; the D gene is possibly TRBD1 (5 bases). Trimming took 10 bases from V and 7 from J, leaving 22 bases between them. CDR3 length: 14 residues. Germline V gives CDR1 MNHEY, CDR2 SVGAGI.